These 2 T cell receptor beta chains share one sample of origin, sequenced in a study of response to subunit inactivated influenza vaccine. MiXCR, applied by TCRdb to the RT-PCR reads, yields one record per CDR3 protein. The repertoire holds fewer than 250,000 distinct CDR3 sequences, with approximately 15% as singletons. The material was CD8+ T cells sorted from PBMCs, obtained more than 4 days after vaccination. The receptors shown here come from a man aged 45-65 years who received an inactivated influenza vaccine.

This clonotype was seen ten or more times. The chain combines TRBV4-2 with TRBJ2-7; 8 bases match TRBD1. This CDR3 spans 16 amino acids. Germline CDR1 LGHNA, CDR2 YNFKEQ. V was pared by 4 bases and J by 4 bases, with 12 bases of the junction left unmatched. The CDR3 protein is CASSPGQGLTPYEQYF. The CDR3 DNA is TGTGCCAGCAGCCCCGGACAGGGCCTTACTCCATACGAGCAGTACTTC.

This clonotype was seen a few times. The chain carries TRBV4-1 and TRBJ1-5; TRBD1 aligns across 9 bases. Germline V lookup: CDR1 MGHRA, CDR2 YSYEKL. CDR3 length: 17 residues. V shed 3 bases, J shed 2 bases, and the junction held 8 bases outside the gene matches. The CDR3 region is CASSHVTGGGGNQPQHF. CDR3 sequence (DNA): TGCGCCAGCAGCCATGTAACAGGGGGCGGAGGCAATCAGCCCCAGCATTTT.